One sample yielded the 11 T cell receptor beta chains listed below, sequenced in a study of T cell repertoires in cytomegalovirus infection (dated by TCRdb to about 2019). Their recognized antigens are unknown. TCRdb shows the sequencer as Illumina HiSeq 1500. TCRdb trimmed the raw reads at Q25, called clones with MiXCR and kept productive beta chains. Merged by CDR3 protein, the rows form single entries marked with the most common genes and DNA. The table for this sample lists 650,000 to 850,000 distinct CDR3 sequences; about 29% of them were counted only once. Of the sample, approximately 14% falls within the top ten clones. Per the publication, the treatment or condition label means: in vitro stimulation with specific CMV peptide epitopes to enrich CMV-specific T cells. The input for sequencing was cultured CD8+ T cells from PBMCs, taken from culture after CMV antigen stimulation. The receptors were sampled from a human donor in good health (CMV status not recorded). Some clones in this sample may be carry-over from other donors' samples.

CDR3 protein: CASSQSAVTNYGYTF. CDR3 nucleotide sequence: TGCGCCAGCAGCCAATCCGCAGTAACTAACTATGGCTACACCTTC. The chain uses TRBV4-1 and TRBJ1-2; D unclear. Trimming left V 2 bases short and J 0 bases short, with 10 bases between. Germline V CDR1 and CDR2: MGHRA, YSYEKL. CDR3 length: 15 residues.

This clonotype was recorded many times. The CDR3 DNA reads TGTGCCAGCAGCTCCTACGGGCGAGGGGAAGATGAGCAGTTCTTC. Its translation is CASSSYGRGEDEQFF. The rearrangement joins TRBV7-9 to TRBJ2-1; tentatively, D is TRBD1 or TRBD2 (5 bases each). The CDR3 consists of 15 residues. The ends were cut back, 4 bases at V and 8 bases at J, with 18 bases in the middle. In germline, CDR1 is SEHNR, CDR2 FQNEAQ (reference sequence).

There are many counts of this clonotype. The chain is built from TRBV7-2 and TRBJ2-7; D unclear. Germline lookup yields CDR1 SGHTA and CDR2 FQGNSA. The CDR3 is made up of 15 amino acids. Trimming stripped 1 base from V and 1 base from J, with 11 bases between. The CDR3 region is CASSLGLPRSYEQYV. In DNA, the CDR3 is TGTGCCAGCAGCTTAGGCCTGCCGAGGTCCTACGAGCAGTACGTC.

Only one count was recorded for this clonotype. The chain couples TRBV13 to TRBJ2-7, with 7 bases lining up with TRBD2. This CDR3 has 14 residues. After removal of 0 bases from V and 6 bases from J, the junction contained 5 bases not matched to a gene. Germline V gene data show CDR1 as PRHDT and CDR2 as FYEKMQ (reference sequence). CDR3 protein: CASSLGGGWSEQYV. In DNA, the CDR3 is TGTGCCAGCAGCTTAGGGGGGGGGTGGAGCGAGCAGTACGTC.

Only a few counts were recorded for this clonotype. The chain joins TRBV6-2 or TRBV6-3 to TRBJ2-2; a weak D match, TRBD2 (5 bases). The germline V gene has CDR1 MNHEY and CDR2 SVGEGT. The CDR3 runs to 16 residues. Trimming cost V 5 bases and J 0 bases, with 13 bases left between them. In nucleotides, the CDR3 is TGTGCCAGCAGTCACGGGGAGATGGCGAACACCGGGGAGCTGTTTTTT. This gives the protein CASSHGEMANTGELFF.

A few counts support this clonotype. The V call is TRBV7-6, the J call TRBJ1-6, with D possibly being TRBD1 (5 bases). Trimming cost V 5 bases and J 15 bases, with 17 bases left between them. There are 13 residues in the CDR3. CDR1 and CDR2 (germline): SGHVS, FNYEAQ. Written as DNA, the CDR3 is TGTGCCAGCAGCCAAAGCGGGGGGACCCACCTCCACTTT. This codes for CASSQSGGTHLHF.

The chain uses TRBV25-1 and TRBJ2-1; a possible D gene is TRBD1 (5 bases). CDR1 is MGHDK, CDR2 SYGVNS, per germline. V lost 7 bases, J lost 8 bases, and 12 bases lay in between. The CDR3 is 12 amino acids. Written as DNA, the CDR3 is TGTGCCAGCACGCAGGGCACCTATGAGCAGTTCTTC. This codes for CASTQGTYEQFF.

V usage is TRBV2 and J usage is TRBJ1-5; D is possibly TRBD1 (5 bases). The V end was cut by 7 bases, the J end by 4 bases, with 14 bases between. CDR1 and CDR2 (germline): SNHLY, FYNNEI. The CDR3 length is 14 residues. The CDR3 DNA follows: TGTGCCAGCAAGGACATCGGGGGGAATCAGCCCCAGCATTTT. Translation: CASKDIGGNQPQHF.

The chain joins TRBV5-6 to TRBJ2-1; the D is unclear. The CDR3 has 14 amino acids. CDR1 and CDR2 from the germline V gene are SGHDT and YYEEEE. V was pared by 1 base and J by 9 bases, with 14 bases between. CDR3 bases: TGTGCCAGCAGCTTGCTGACCGCCTCGGGTGAGCAGTTCTTC. Amino acids: CASSLLTASGEQFF.

There are many counts of this clonotype. CDR3 in DNA: TGTGCCAGCAGTTTTACCCCGACGGGTGGCTACACCTTC. Protein product: CASSFTPTGGYTF. The genes are TRBV27 and TRBJ1-2; no reliable D call. The CDR3 is 13 residues long. V was pared by 3 bases and J by 7 bases, with 12 bases between. The germline V gene has CDR1 MNHEY and CDR2 SMNVEV (reference sequence).

This clonotype appeared many times. Here the CDR3 reads CASSSGGTATNEKLFF. The CDR3 region has the DNA TGTGCCAGCAGTTCAGGGGGAACTGCAACTAATGAAAAACTGTTTTTT. The rearrangement uses TRBV7-2 and TRBJ1-4, with 7 bases identical to TRBD1. CDR1 is SGHTA, CDR2 FQGNSA, per germline. V lost 6 bases and J lost 0; bases outside the gene matches: 7. This CDR3 region has 16 residues.